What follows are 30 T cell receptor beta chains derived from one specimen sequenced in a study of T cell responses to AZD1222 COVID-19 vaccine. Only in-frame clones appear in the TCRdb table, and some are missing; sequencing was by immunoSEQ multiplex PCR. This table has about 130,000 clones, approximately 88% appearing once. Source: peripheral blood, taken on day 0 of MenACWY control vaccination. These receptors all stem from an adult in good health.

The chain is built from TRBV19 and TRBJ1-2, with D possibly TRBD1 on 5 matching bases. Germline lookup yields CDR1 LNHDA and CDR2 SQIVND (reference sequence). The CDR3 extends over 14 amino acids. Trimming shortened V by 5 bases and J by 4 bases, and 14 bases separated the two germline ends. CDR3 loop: CASSPNGRVYGYTF. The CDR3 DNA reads TGTGCCAGTAGTCCCAATGGCAGGGTCTATGGCTACACCTTC.

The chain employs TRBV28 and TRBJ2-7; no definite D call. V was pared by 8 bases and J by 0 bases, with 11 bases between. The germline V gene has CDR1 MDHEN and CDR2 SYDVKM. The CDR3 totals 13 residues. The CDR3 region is CASGRKISYEQYF. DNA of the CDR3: TGTGCCAGCGGCCGAAAAATCTCCTACGAGCAGTACTTC.

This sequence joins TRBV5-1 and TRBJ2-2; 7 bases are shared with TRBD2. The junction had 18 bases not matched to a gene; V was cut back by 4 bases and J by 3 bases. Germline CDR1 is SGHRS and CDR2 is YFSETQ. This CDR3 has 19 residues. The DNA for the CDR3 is TGCGCCAGCAGCCCACCGTATAGTAGGCGGGAGACGGACACCGGGGAGCTGTTTTTT. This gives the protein CASSPPYSRRETDTGELFF.

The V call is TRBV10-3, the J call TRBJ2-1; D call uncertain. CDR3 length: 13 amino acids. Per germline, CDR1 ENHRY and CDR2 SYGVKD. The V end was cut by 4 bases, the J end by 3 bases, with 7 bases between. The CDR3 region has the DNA TGTGCCATCAGTGCTCCTAGCTACAATGAGCAGTTCTTC. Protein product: CAISAPSYNEQFF.

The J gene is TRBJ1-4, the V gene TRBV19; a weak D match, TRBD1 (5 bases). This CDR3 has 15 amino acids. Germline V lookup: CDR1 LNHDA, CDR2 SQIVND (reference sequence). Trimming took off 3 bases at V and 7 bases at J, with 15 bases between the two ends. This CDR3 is CASSMSPGFGEKLFF. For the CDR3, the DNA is TGTGCCAGTAGTATGAGCCCAGGGTTTGGTGAAAAACTGTTTTTT.

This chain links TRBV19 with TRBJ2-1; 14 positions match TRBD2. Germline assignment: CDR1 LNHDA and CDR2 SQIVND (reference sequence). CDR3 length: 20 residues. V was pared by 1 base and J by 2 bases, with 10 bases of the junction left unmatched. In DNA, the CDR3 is TGTGCCAGTAGTATAGGTTACGGACTAGCGGGAGGCTCGCCCTACAATGAGCAGTTCTTC. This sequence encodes CASSIGYGLAGGSPYNEQFF.

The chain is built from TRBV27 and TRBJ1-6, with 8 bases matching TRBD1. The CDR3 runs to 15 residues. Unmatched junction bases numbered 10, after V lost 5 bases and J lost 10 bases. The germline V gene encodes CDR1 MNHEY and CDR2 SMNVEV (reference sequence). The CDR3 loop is CASSRGQAVSSPLHF. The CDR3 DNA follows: TGTGCCAGCAGTCGGGGACAGGCCGTAAGCTCACCCCTCCACTTT.

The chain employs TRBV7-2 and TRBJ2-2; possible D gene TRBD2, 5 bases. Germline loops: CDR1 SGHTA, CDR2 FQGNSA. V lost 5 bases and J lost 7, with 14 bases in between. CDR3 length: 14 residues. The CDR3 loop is CASSTRVSLGELFF. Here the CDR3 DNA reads TGTGCCAGCAGCACTAGAGTATCGCTCGGGGAGCTGTTTTTT.

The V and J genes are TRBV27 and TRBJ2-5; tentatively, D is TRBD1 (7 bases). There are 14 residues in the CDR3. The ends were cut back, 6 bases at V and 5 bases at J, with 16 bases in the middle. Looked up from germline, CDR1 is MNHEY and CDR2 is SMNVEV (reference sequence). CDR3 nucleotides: TGTGCCAGCAGAACAGGGGAGGCCAGGGAGACCCAGTACTTC. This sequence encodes CASRTGEARETQYF.

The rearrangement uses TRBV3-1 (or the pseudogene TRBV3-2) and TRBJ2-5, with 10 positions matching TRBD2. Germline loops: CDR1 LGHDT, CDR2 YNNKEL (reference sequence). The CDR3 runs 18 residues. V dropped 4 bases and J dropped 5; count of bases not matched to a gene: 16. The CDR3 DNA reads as TGTGCCAGCAGCCGTTCAGAAGGGTCTAGCGGGAGAGTGGAGACCCAGTACTTC. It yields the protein CASSRSEGSSGRVETQYF.

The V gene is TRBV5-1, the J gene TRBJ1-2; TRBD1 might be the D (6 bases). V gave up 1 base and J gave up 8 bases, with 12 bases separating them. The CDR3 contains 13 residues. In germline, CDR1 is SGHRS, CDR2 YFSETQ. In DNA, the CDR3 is TGCGCCAGCAGCTTGATACAGGGAAGAGGCTACACCTTC. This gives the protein CASSLIQGRGYTF.

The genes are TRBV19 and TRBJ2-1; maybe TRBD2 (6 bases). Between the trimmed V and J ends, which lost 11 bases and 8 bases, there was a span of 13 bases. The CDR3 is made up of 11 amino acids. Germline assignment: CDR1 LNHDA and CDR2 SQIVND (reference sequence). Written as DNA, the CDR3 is TGTGCCGGGGGGAAGCGGGATGAGCAGTTCTTC. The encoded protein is CAGGKRDEQFF. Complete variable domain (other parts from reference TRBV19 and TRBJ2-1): DGGITQSPKYLFRKEGQNVTLSCEQNLNHDAMYWYRQDPGQGLRLIYYSQIVNDFQKGDIAEGYSVSREKKESFPLTVTSAQKNPTAFYLCAGGKRDEQFFGPGTRLTVL.

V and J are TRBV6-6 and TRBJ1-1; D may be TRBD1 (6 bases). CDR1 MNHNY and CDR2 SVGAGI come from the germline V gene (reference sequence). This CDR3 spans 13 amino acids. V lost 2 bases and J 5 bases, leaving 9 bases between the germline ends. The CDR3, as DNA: TGTGCCAGCAGTTACACAGGACAGACTGAAGCTTTCTTT. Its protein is CASSYTGQTEAFF.

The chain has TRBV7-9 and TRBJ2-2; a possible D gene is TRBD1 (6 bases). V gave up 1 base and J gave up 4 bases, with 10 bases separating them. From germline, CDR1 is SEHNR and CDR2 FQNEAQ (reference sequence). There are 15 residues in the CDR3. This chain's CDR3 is CASSLGTGPTGELFF. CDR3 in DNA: TGTGCCAGCAGCTTAGGCACAGGGCCCACCGGGGAGCTGTTTTTT.

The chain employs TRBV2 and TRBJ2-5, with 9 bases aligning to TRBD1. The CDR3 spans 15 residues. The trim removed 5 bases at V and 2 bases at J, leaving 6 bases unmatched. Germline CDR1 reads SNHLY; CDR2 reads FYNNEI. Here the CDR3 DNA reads TGTGCCAGCAGTAGGACAGGGGTTGGACAAGAGACCCAGTACTTC. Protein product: CASSRTGVGQETQYF.

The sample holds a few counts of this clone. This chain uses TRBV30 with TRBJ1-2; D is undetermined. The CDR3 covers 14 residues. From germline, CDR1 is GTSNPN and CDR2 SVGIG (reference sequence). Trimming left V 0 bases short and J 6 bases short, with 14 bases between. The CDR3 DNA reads TGTGCCTGGAGTGTAAACCGGGTATTTCATGGCTACACCTTC. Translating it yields CAWSVNRVFHGYTF.

This CDR3 is CASSLPGPGGTEQFF. CDR3 nucleotide sequence: TGCGCCAGCAGCCTCCCGGGGCCGGGTGGGACTGAGCAGTTCTTC. The chain joins TRBV4-1 to TRBJ2-1, with D possibly being TRBD1 or TRBD2 (5 bases each). The CDR3 is made up of 15 amino acids. Germline V gene data show CDR1 as MGHRA and CDR2 as YSYEKL. V lost 4 bases to trimming and J lost 9 bases, with 19 bases between them.

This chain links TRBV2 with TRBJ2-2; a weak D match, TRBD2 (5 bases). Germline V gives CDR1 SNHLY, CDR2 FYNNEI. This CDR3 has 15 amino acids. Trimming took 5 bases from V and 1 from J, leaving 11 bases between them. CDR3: CASSSLRGNTGELFF. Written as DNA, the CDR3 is TGTGCCAGCAGTTCATTACGGGGGAACACCGGGGAGCTGTTTTTT.

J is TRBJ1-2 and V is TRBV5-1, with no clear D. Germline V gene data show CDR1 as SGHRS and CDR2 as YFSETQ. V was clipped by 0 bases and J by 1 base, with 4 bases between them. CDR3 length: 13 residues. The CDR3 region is CASSLGGNYGYTF. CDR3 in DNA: TGCGCCAGCAGCTTGGGAGGTAACTATGGCTACACCTTC.

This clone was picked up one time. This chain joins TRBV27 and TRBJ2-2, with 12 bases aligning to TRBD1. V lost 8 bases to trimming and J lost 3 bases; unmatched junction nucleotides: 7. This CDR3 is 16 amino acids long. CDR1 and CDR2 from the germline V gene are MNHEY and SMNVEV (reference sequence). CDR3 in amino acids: CASGDRDRGHTGELFF. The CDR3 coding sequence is TGTGCCAGCGGAGACCGGGACAGGGGGCACACCGGGGAGCTGTTTTTT.

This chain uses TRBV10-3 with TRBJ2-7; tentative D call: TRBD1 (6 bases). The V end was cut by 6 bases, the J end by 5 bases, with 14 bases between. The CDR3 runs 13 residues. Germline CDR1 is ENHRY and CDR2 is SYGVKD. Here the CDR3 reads CAIRGTGLDEQYF. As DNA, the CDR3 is TGTGCCATCAGGGGAACAGGGTTGGACGAGCAGTACTTC.

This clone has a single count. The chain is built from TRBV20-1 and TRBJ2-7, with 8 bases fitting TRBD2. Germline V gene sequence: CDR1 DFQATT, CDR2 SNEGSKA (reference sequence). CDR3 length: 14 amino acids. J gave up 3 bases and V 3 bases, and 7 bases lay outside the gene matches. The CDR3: CSASGASGYYEQYF. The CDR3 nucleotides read TGCAGTGCTAGTGGGGCTAGCGGGTACTACGAGCAGTACTTC.

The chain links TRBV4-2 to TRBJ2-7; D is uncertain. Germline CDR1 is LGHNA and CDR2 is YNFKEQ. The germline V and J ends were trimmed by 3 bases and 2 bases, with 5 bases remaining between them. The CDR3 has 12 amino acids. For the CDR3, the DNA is TGTGCCAGCAGCCAGGATCCCTACGAGCAGTACTTC. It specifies CASSQDPYEQYF.

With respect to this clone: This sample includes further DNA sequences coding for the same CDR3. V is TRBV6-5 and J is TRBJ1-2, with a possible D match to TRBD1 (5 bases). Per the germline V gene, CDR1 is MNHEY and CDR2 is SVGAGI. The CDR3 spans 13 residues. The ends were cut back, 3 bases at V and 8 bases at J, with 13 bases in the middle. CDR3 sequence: CASSYEGRGGYTF. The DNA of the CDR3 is TGTGCCAGCAGTTATGAGGGGCGGGGGGGCTACACCTTC.

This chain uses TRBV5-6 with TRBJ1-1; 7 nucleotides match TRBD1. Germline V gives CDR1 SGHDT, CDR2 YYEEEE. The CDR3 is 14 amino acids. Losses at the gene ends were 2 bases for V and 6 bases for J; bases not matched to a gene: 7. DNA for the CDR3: TGTGCCAGCAGCTTCCCCAGGGGGAGGGCTGAAGCTTTCTTT. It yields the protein CASSFPRGRAEAFF. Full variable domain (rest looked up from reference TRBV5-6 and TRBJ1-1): DAGVTQSPTHLIKTRGQQVTLRCSPKSGHDTVSWYQQALGQGPQFIFQYYEEEERQRGNFPDRFSGHQFPNYSSELNVNALLLGDSALYLCASSFPRGRAEAFFGQGTRLTVV.

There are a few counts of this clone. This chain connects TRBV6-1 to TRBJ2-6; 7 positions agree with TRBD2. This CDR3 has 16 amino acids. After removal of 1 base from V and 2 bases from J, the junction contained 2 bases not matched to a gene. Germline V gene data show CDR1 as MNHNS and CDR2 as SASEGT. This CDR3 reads CASSEGGGAGANVLTF. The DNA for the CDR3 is TGTGCCAGCAGTGAAGGGGGGGGAGCTGGGGCCAACGTCCTGACTTTC.

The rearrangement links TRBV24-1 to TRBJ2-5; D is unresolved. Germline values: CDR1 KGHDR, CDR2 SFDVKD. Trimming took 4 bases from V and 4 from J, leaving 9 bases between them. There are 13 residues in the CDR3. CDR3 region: CATSDPNRETQYF. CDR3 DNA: TGTGCCACCAGTGACCCAAATAGAGAGACCCAGTACTTC.

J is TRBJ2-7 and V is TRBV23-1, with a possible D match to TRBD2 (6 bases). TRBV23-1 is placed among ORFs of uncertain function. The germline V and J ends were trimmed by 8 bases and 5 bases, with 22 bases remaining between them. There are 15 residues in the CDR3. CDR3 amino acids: CASPRAGRRRHEQYF. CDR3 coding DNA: TGCGCCAGCCCTCGGGCGGGACGGAGGCGCCACGAGCAGTACTTC.

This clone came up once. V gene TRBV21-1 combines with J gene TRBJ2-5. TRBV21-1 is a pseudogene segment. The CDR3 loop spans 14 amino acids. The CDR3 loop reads CASSKVGARETQYF. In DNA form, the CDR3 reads TGTGCCAGCAGCAAAGTCGGGGCCCGGGAGACCCAGTACTTC.

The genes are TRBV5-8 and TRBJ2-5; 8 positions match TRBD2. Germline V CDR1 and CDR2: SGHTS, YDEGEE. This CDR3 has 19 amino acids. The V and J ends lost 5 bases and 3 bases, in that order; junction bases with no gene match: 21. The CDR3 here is CASSYLKLAGLRGEETQYF. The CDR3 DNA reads TGTGCCAGCAGTTATTTAAAGCTAGCGGGCTTGAGGGGAGAAGAGACCCAGTACTTC.